The 16 T cell receptor beta chains below come from one sample, sequenced in a study of blood T cell repertoires in COVID-19. Profiled with immunoSEQ multiplex PCR; TCRdb holds only in-frame clones, not every one. The sample lists some 150,000 clones; roughly 78% were seen once. Sequenced: peripheral blood. The receptors here all came from an elderly man with acute or convalescent COVID-19.

The CDR3 DNA is TGTGCCAGCTCACCACGCGAAGGGGGCCAGGAGACCCAGTACTTC. The encoded protein is CASSPREGGQETQYF. V and J are TRBV18 and TRBJ2-5; 7 bases align to TRBD1. Germline trimming cut 1 base from V and 5 bases from J; bases unmatched to any gene: 7. Germline V gives CDR1 KGHSH, CDR2 LQKENI. This CDR3 spans 15 amino acids.

The rearrangement uses TRBV7-9 and TRBJ2-3; no clear D. Trimming removed 1 base from V and 2 bases from J, with 10 bases in between. The CDR3 length is 15 residues. Germline CDR1 SEHNR, CDR2 FQNEAQ (reference sequence). DNA of the CDR3: TGTGCCAGCAGCTTAGGATTACCTACCACAGATACGCAGTATTTT. Protein sequence: CASSLGLPTTDTQYF. The full variable domain, its missing parts supplied by reference TRBV7-9 and TRBJ2-3, is DTGVSQNPRHKITKRGQNVTFRCDPISEHNRLYWYRQTLGQGPEFLTYFQNEAQLEKSRLLSDRFSAERPKGSFSTLEIQRTEQGDSAMYLCASSLGLPTTDTQYFGPGTRLTVL.

The chain links TRBV7-9 to TRBJ1-4; the match to TRBD1 covers 11 bases. The J segment lost 6 bases and the V segment lost 5 bases, leaving 2 bases of the junction unmatched. This CDR3 is built from 14 residues. The germline V gene encodes CDR1 SEHNR and CDR2 FQNEAQ (reference sequence). CDR3 residues: CASSMDRGHEKLFF. The CDR3, as DNA: TGTGCCAGCAGCATGGACAGGGGGCATGAAAAACTGTTTTTT.

This chain links TRBV7-8 with TRBJ1-2; maybe TRBD1 (5 bases). The germline V gene has CDR1 SGHVS and CDR2 FQNEAQ. This CDR3 has 14 residues. The V gene lost 0 bases and the J gene lost 3 bases, with 8 bases spanning the gap. This CDR3 reads CASSLAGRDYGYTF. CDR3 nucleotide sequence: TGTGCCAGCAGCTTAGCGGGCAGGGACTATGGCTACACCTTC.

V and J are TRBV7-2 and TRBJ2-1, with 12 bases aligning to TRBD2. The CDR3 is 15 amino acids. Germline-derived CDR1 and CDR2 are SGHTA and FQGNSA. With V trimmed by 5 bases and J by 4 bases, 3 bases remained unmatched. In DNA, the CDR3 is TGTGCCAGCAGCGCTACTAGCGGGGGGTACAATGAGCAGTTCTTC. Amino acid sequence: CASSATSGGYNEQFF.

The table lists this clone with a few counts. V and J are TRBV27 and TRBJ1-4; D is perhaps TRBD1 (5 bases). V gave up 8 bases and J gave up 3 bases, with 13 bases separating them. The length of the CDR3 is 14 residues. Germline CDR1 reads MNHEY; CDR2 reads SMNVEV (reference sequence). As DNA, the CDR3 is TGTGCCAGCGGGGGGACGGGGGCTAATGAAAAACTGTTTTTT. Translating gives CASGGTGANEKLFF. The full variable domain, its missing parts supplied by reference TRBV27 and TRBJ1-4, is EAQVTQNPRYLITVTGKKLTVTCSQNMNHEYMSWYRQDPGLGLRQIYYSMNVEVTDKGDVPEGYKVSRKEKRNFPLILESPSPNQTSLYFCASGGTGANEKLFFGSGTQLSVL.

The chain couples TRBV11-2 to TRBJ1-5; no reliable D call. Germline CDR1 is SGHAT and CDR2 is FQNNGV. Trimming removed 1 base from V and 2 bases from J, with 12 bases in between. There are 16 residues in the CDR3. CDR3 amino acids: CASSLGEGRGNQPQHF. The CDR3 DNA follows: TGTGCCAGCAGCTTAGGTGAGGGTAGAGGCAATCAGCCCCAGCATTTT.

This clone has only one observation. The J gene is TRBJ1-1, the V gene TRBV7-2, with 7 bases aligning to TRBD1. The J segment lost 7 bases and the V segment lost 6 bases, leaving 8 bases of the junction unmatched. This CDR3 is 13 amino acids long. Germline V gives CDR1 SGHTA, CDR2 FQGNSA. CDR3 sequence: CASRTTGAFEAFF. CDR3 coding DNA: TGTGCCAGCAGGACAACAGGGGCCTTTGAAGCTTTCTTT.

V gene TRBV15 combines with J gene TRBJ1-1; 9 bases align to TRBD1. Germline CDR1 is LNHNV and CDR2 is YYDKDF (reference sequence). V dropped 1 base and J dropped 7; count of bases not matched to a gene: 10. CDR3 size: 16 residues. In DNA form, the CDR3 reads TGTGCCACCAGCAGAGCTTCCGGGACAGGGTGGGGTGAAGCTTTCTTT. Translated, it gives CATSRASGTGWGEAFF.

This clone showed up just a few times. The gene calls are TRBV7-2 and TRBJ1-2, with unresolved D. The germline CDR1 and CDR2 sequences are SGHTA and FQGNSA. The CDR3 length is 15 residues. Trimming removed 2 bases from V and 3 bases from J, with 13 bases in between. CDR3 in amino acids: CASSLFAVTDYGYTF. CDR3 nucleotide sequence: TGTGCCAGCAGCTTATTTGCAGTCACCGACTATGGCTACACCTTC.

About this clone: Sequence at one end of the junction differs from germline and may be a read error. The rearrangement links TRBV6-6 to TRBJ2-7; 10 nucleotides align to TRBD1. This CDR3 has 16 residues. CDR1 is MNHNY and CDR2 is SVGAGI in the germline V gene (reference sequence). For the CDR3, the DNA is TGTGCCAGCAGTCACTCCCCGGGACAGGGGAACCACGAGCAGTACTTC. Encoded protein: CASSHSPGQGNHEQYF.

J is TRBJ1-6 and V is TRBV19; 8 nucleotides align to TRBD1. CDR3 size: 14 residues. V gave up 6 bases and J gave up 9 bases; unmatched junction bases: 7. The germline CDR1 and CDR2 sequences are LNHDA and SQIVND (reference sequence). CDR3 in DNA: TGTGCCAGTAGGGTAGGACAGGGAAGTTCACCCCTCCACTTT. Translation: CASRVGQGSSPLHF.

V gene TRBV30 combines with J gene TRBJ2-5; TRBD2 matches 9 bases. Germline CDR1 is GTSNPN and CDR2 is SVGIG (reference sequence). This CDR3 is 12 amino acids long. Trimming took 7 bases from V and 2 from J; bases not matched to a gene: 2. CDR3 residues: CAYAGGQETQYF. In nucleotides, the CDR3 is TGTGCCTATGCGGGGGGGCAAGAGACCCAGTACTTC.

Written as DNA, the CDR3 is TGTGCCAGCAGTTTAGGACTAGCGGGGTCAGAGCAGTTCTTC. Protein sequence: CASSLGLAGSEQFF. The V and J genes are TRBV6-2 or TRBV6-3 and TRBJ2-1; TRBD2 matches 12 bases. This CDR3 contains 14 residues. Germline V gene data show CDR1 as MNHEY and CDR2 as SVGEGT. Trimming took 4 bases from V and 10 from J; bases not matched to a gene: 5.

This sequence joins TRBV3-1 (or the pseudogene TRBV3-2) and TRBJ1-4, with 8 bases fitting TRBD1. The CDR3 spans 13 residues. V shed 2 bases and J 8 bases; nucleotides not matched to a gene: 1. The V gene's germline CDR1 is LGHDT and CDR2 YNNKEL (reference sequence). The CDR3 here is CASSQRTGEKLFF. CDR3 nucleotides: TGTGCCAGCAGCCAAAGGACAGGGGAAAAACTGTTTTTT.

The chain carries TRBV10-3 and TRBJ2-7, with D unclear. The germline V gene has CDR1 ENHRY and CDR2 SYGVKD. V lost 8 bases, J lost 2 bases, and 13 bases lay in between. The CDR3 is 13 residues long. In nucleotides, the CDR3 is TGTGCCATCCGGAGTACGGATGCCTACGAGCAGTACTTC. This codes for CAIRSTDAYEQYF.